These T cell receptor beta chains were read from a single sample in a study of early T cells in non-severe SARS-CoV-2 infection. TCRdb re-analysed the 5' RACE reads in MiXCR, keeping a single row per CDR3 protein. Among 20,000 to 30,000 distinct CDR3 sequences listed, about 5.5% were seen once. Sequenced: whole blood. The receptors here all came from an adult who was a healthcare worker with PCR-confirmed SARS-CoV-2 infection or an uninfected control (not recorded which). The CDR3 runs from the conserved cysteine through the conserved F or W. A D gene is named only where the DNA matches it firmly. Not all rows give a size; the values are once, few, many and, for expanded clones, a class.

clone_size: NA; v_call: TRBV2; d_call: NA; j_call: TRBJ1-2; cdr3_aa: CASSAREDGYTF; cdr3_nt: TGTGCCAGCAGTGCCCGTGAAGATGGCTACACCTTC
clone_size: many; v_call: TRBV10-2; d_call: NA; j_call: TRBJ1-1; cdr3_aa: CASRAGLSNTEAFF; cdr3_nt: TGCGCCAGCAGAGCCGGACTCTCGAACACTGAAGCTTTCTTT
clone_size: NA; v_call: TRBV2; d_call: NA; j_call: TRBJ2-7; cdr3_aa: CASSDTGSSYEQYF; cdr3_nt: TGTGCCAGCAGTGACACGGGGAGCTCCTACGAGCAGTACTTC
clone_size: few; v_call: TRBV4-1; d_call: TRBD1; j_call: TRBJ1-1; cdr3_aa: CASSQRQGGNTEAFF; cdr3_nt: TGCGCCAGCAGCCAAAGACAGGGGGGGAACACTGAAGCTTTCTTT
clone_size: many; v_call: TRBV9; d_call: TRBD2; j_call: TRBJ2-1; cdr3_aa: CASSVGTSGRYNEQFF; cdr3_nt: TGTGCCAGCAGCGTAGGAACTAGCGGGAGATACAATGAGCAGTTCTTC
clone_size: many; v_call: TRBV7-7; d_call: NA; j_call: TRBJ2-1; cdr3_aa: CASSLASSGEQFF; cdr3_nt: TGTGCTAGCAGCTTAGCGTCGTCGGGTGAGCAGTTCTTC
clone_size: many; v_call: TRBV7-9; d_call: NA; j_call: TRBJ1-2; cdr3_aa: CASSLGAPRNYGYTF; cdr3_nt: TGTGCCAGCAGCTTGGGAGCCCCAAGGAACTATGGCTACACCTTC
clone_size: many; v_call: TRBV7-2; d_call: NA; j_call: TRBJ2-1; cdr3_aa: CASSLGRKAPGDEQFF; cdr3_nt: TGTGCCAGCAGCTTAGGGCGTAAGGCGCCTGGCGATGAGCAGTTCTTC
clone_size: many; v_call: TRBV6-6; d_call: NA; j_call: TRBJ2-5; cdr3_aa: CASSYSRETPQETQYF; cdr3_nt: TGTGCCAGCAGTTACTCGAGGGAGACCCCCCAAGAGACCCAGTACTTC
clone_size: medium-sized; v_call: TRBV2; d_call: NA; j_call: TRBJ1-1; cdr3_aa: CASSRQLNTEAFF; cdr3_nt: TGTGCCAGCTCTAGACAGCTTAACACTGAAGCTTTCTTT
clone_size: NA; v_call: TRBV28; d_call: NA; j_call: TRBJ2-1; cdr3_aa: CASSARQYNEQFF; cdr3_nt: TGTGCCAGCAGTGCCAGACAGTACAATGAGCAGTTCTTC
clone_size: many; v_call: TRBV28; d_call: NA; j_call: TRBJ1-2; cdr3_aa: CASTPYPGAQGYTF; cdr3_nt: TGTGCCAGCACTCCATATCCGGGGGCGCAGGGCTACACCTTC
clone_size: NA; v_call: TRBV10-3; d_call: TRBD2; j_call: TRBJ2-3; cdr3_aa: CAISEELGLASDTQYF; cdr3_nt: TGTGCCATCAGTGAGGAACTGGGACTAGCATCCGATACGCAGTATTTT
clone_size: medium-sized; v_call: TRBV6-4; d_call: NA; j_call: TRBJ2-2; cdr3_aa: CASSDAAGTGELFF; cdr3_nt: TGTGCCAGCAGTGACGCAGCGGGCACCGGGGAGCTGTTTTTT
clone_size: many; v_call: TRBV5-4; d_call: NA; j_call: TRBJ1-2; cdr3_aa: CASSLCPRGTYGYTF; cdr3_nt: TGTGCCAGCAGCTTATGCCCGCGCGGCACCTATGGCTACACCTTC
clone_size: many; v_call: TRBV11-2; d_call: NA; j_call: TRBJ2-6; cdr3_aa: CASSFQGQSSGANVLTF; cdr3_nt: TGTGCCAGCAGCTTCCAGGGGCAAAGCTCTGGGGCCAACGTCCTGACTTTC
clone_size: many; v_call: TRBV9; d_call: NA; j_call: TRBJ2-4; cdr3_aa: CASSVEYDSTPYF; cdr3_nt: TGTGCCAGCAGCGTAGAGTACGACAGTACCCCTTACTTC
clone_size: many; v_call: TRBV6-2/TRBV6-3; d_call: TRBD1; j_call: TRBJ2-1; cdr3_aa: CASRQTGRNEQFF; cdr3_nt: TGTGCCAGCAGACAGACAGGGCGGAATGAGCAGTTCTTC
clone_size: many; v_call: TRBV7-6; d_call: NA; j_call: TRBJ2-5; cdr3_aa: CASSGGTVGETQYF; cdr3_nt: TGTGCCAGCAGCGGAGGGACAGTCGGGGAGACCCAGTACTTC
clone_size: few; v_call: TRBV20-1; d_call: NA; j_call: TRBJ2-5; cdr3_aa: CSALTPTKETQYF; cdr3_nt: TGCAGTGCCCTGACTCCTACCAAAGAGACCCAGTACTTC
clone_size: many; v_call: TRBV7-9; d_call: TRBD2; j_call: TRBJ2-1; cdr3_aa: CASSFQAGESYNEQFF; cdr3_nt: TGTGCCAGCAGCTTCCAAGCGGGGGAGTCCTACAATGAGCAGTTCTTC
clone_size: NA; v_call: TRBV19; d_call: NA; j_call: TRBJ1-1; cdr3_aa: CASSIGGTLVTEAFF; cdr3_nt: TGTGCCAGTAGTATTGGGGGCACCTTGGTGACTGAAGCTTTCTTT
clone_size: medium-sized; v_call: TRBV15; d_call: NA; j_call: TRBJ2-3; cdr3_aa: CATSSSGVHTQYF; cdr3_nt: TGTGCCACCAGCAGTTCGGGGGTGCATACGCAGTATTTT
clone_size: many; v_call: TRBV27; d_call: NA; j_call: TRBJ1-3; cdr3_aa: CASSLQGLSGNTIYF; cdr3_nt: TGTGCCAGCAGTTTACAGGGACTCTCTGGAAACACCATATATTTT
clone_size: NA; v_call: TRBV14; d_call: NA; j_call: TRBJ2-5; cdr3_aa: CASSQLRGPRGQETQYF; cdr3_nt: TGTGCCAGCAGCCAGCTGCGGGGCCCCCGGGGGCAAGAGACCCAGTACTTC
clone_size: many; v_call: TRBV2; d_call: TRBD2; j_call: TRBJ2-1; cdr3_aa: CASSEMSSGGAYNEQFF; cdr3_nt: TGTGCCAGCAGTGAAATGTCTAGCGGGGGGGCCTACAATGAGCAGTTCTTC
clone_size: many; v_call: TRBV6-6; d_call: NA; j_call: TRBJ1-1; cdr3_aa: CASSYVGGAEAFF; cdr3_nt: TGTGCCAGCAGTTACGTGGGTGGGGCTGAAGCTTTCTTT
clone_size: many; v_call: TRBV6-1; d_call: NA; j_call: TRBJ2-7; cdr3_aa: CASSEGDTTYEQYF; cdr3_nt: TGTGCCAGCAGTGAAGGGGACACAACCTACGAGCAGTACTTC
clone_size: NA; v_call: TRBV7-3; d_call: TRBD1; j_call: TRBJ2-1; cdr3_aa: CASSRTGGKDEQFF; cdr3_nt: TGTGCCAGCAGCAGAACAGGGGGCAAAGATGAGCAGTTCTTC
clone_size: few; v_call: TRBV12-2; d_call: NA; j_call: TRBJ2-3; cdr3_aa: CASRCMPRTGGESTDTQYF; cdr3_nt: TGTGCAAGTCGCTGCATGCCACGGACAGGGGGCGAAAGCACAGATACGCAGTATTTT
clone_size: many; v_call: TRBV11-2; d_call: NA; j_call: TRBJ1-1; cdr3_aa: CASSLDRGSEAFF; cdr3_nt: TGTGCCAGCAGCTTAGACAGGGGCTCTGAAGCTTTCTTT
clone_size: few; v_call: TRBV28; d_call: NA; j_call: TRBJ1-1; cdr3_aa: CASLVMGRVEAFF; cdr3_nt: TGTGCCAGCCTCGTGATGGGCAGGGTAGAGGCTTTCTTT